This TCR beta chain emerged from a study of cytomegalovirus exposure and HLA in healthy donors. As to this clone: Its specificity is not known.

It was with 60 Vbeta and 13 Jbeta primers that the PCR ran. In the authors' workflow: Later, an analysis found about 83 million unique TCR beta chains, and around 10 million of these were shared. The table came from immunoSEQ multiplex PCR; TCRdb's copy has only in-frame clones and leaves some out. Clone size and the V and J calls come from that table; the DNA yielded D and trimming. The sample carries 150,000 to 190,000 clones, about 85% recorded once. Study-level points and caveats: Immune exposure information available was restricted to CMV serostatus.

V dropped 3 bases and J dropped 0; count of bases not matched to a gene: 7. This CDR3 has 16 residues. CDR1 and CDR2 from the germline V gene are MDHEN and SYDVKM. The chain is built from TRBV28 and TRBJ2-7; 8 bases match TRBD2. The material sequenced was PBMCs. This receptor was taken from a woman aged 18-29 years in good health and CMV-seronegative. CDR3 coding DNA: TGTGCCAGCAGTTTTCGGGGGGGGGCGAGCTCCTACGAGCAGTACTTC. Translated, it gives CASSFRGGASSYEQYF.